The 27 T cell receptor beta chains given below trace back to one sample, sequenced in a study of blood T cell repertoires in COVID-19. Assay used: immunoSEQ multiplex PCR; TCRdb lists only in-frame clones, some missing. Of 200,000 to 300,000 clones listed, about 90% were seen once; the top ten hold roughly 0.79%. Sequenced: peripheral blood. These receptors were taken from a young man with COVID-19, enrolled during active disease.

This chain connects TRBV9 to TRBJ1-3; D unclear. The germline CDR1 and CDR2 sequences are SGDLS and YYNGEE. There are 15 residues in the CDR3. V was pared by 5 bases and J by 4 bases, with 16 bases between. The CDR3 DNA reads as TGTGCCAGCAGTCTACTCCCGAGCAGGGGAAACACCATATATTTT. Its translation is CASSLLPSRGNTIYF.

This chain connects TRBV10-3 to TRBJ1-6; 8 bases map to TRBD1. Germline V CDR1 and CDR2: ENHRY, SYGVKD. With V trimmed by 6 bases and J by 9 bases, 7 bases remained unmatched. This CDR3 spans 14 amino acids. The CDR3 sequence: CAIRGRGQSSPLHF. The CDR3 DNA reads TGTGCCATCAGAGGCAGGGGGCAGAGTTCACCCCTCCACTTT.

The V gene is TRBV10-3, the J gene TRBJ2-5, with 9 bases fitting TRBD1. Germline V gene data show CDR1 as ENHRY and CDR2 as SYGVKD. The CDR3 sequence is 15 residues long. After removal of 4 bases from V and 3 bases from J, the junction contained 6 bases not matched to a gene. DNA of the CDR3: TGTGCCATCAGTGGGGGGACAGGGCGTGAAGAGACCCAGTACTTC. Residues: CAISGGTGREETQYF.

This CDR3 is CASSFKDWVADGYTF. CDR3 bases: TGTGCCAGCAGCTTTAAGGATTGGGTGGCGGATGGCTACACCTTC. The rearrangement uses TRBV7-2 and TRBJ1-2, with D uncertain. V was trimmed by 3 bases and J by 6 bases, leaving 17 bases between them. The CDR3 runs to 15 residues. The germline V gene has CDR1 SGHTA and CDR2 FQGNSA.

The chain employs TRBV2 and TRBJ2-3; 11 bases agree with TRBD1. The CDR3 has 19 residues. Losses at the gene ends were 8 bases for V and 2 bases for J; bases not matched to a gene: 18. In germline, CDR1 is SNHLY, CDR2 FYNNEI. The CDR3 protein is CASHSGQGAPPAVTDTQYF. The CDR3 nucleotides read TGTGCCAGCCACTCCGGACAGGGGGCACCCCCCGCGGTCACAGATACGCAGTATTTT.

The chain is built from TRBV29-1 and TRBJ2-3; D gene uncertain. V lost 3 bases, J lost 0 bases, and 10 bases lay in between. Germline V lookup: CDR1 SQVTM, CDR2 ANQGSEA. CDR3 size: 14 residues. CDR3 region: CSVEVVGSTDTQYF. The CDR3 DNA sequence: TGCAGCGTTGAGGTGGTTGGCAGCACAGATACGCAGTATTTT.

CDR3 DNA: TGTGCCAGCAGCTCCAGGGAGGGAGGCACTGAAGCTTTCTTT. Its translation is CASSSREGGTEAFF. V gene TRBV5-4 combines with J gene TRBJ1-1, with D possibly being TRBD1 (5 bases). The V end was cut by 3 bases, the J end by 4 bases, with 13 bases between. This CDR3 is built from 14 residues. Germline V gives CDR1 SGHNT, CDR2 YYREEE (reference sequence). The full variable domain, in which reference TRBV5-4 and TRBJ1-1 provide the parts outside the CDR3, is ETGVTQSPTHLIKTRGQQVTLRCSSQSGHNTVSWYQQALGQGPQFIFQYYREEENGRGNFPPRFSGLQFPNYSSELNVNALELDDSALYLCASSSREGGTEAFFGQGTRLTVV.

The chain combines TRBV4-1 with TRBJ1-5, with TRBD1 matching 8 bases. CDR3 length: 14 amino acids. The V gene end was trimmed by 6 bases and the J gene end by 2 bases; junction bases not matched to a gene: 3. Germline V gene sequence: CDR1 MGHRA, CDR2 YSYEKL. The CDR3 sequence is CASRSTGGNQPQHF. CDR3 in DNA: TGCGCCAGCAGGTCGACAGGGGGCAATCAGCCCCAGCATTTT.

Remarks on this clone: This CDR3 is also generated by other DNA sequences in the sample. This chain connects TRBV5-4 to TRBJ2-5; D not resolved. V lost 0 bases, J lost 1 base, and 4 bases lay in between. There are 13 residues in the CDR3. Germline V lookup: CDR1 SGHNT, CDR2 YYREEE (reference sequence). This CDR3 reads CASSLDSQETQYF. For the CDR3, the DNA is TGTGCCAGCAGCTTGGACAGCCAAGAGACCCAGTACTTC.

This chain joins TRBV14 and TRBJ1-2; unclear D gene. Germline V gene data show CDR1 as SGHDN and CDR2 as FVKESK. Deletions cut 2 bases from V and 7 bases from J, with 8 bases between. This CDR3 contains 12 residues. The CDR3 loop is CASSQNGVGYTF. CDR3 DNA sequence: TGTGCCAGCAGCCAAAACGGGGTTGGCTACACCTTC.

The chain links TRBV3-1 (or the pseudogene TRBV3-2) to TRBJ2-2, with 14 bases lining up with TRBD2. Germline V gene data show CDR1 as LGHDT and CDR2 as YNNKEL (reference sequence). J was trimmed by 7 bases and V by 5 bases; bases with no gene match: 6. The CDR3 is 16 amino acids. The CDR3 loop is CASSKTSGGAVGELFF. The CDR3 coding sequence is TGTGCCAGCAGCAAGACTAGCGGGGGGGCTGTCGGGGAGCTGTTTTTT.

CDR3 amino acids: CASSQDVDTYYNEQFF. CDR3 nucleotide sequence: TGTGCCAGCAGCCAAGATGTGGACACCTACTACAATGAGCAGTTCTTC. The gene calls are TRBV4-2 and TRBJ2-1, with D possibly matching TRBD1 (5 bases). Germline V lookup: CDR1 LGHNA, CDR2 YNFKEQ. This CDR3 has 16 residues. Trimming cost V 0 bases and J 3 bases, with 12 bases left between them.

The rearrangement links TRBV5-5 to TRBJ1-1, with 7 positions matching TRBD1. The V and J ends lost 0 bases and 10 bases, in that order; junction bases with no gene match: 12. The CDR3 is made up of 15 amino acids. Germline-derived CDR1 and CDR2 are SGHKS and YYEKEE (reference sequence). This chain's CDR3 is CASSLVGQSLFGAFF. CDR3 sequence (DNA): TGTGCCAGCAGCTTGGTGGGACAGTCCCTTTTTGGAGCTTTCTTT.

The chain couples TRBV5-4 to TRBJ1-1; unclear D gene. V gave up 2 bases and J gave up 0 bases, with 11 bases separating them. This CDR3 contains 15 residues. CDR1 and CDR2 from the germline V gene are SGHNT and YYREEE (reference sequence). CDR3 coding DNA: TGTGCCAGCAGCTTTAACACCTTCATGAACACTGAAGCTTTCTTT. This sequence encodes CASSFNTFMNTEAFF.

The chain couples TRBV6-5 to TRBJ1-2; a possible D gene is TRBD1 (6 bases). CDR3 length: 15 amino acids. The germline V gene encodes CDR1 MNHEY and CDR2 SVGAGI. The V gene lost 6 bases and the J gene lost 2 bases, with 16 bases spanning the gap. CDR3: CASSHGGAKNYGYTF. CDR3 coding DNA: TGTGCCAGCAGCCACGGGGGGGCGAAAAACTATGGCTACACCTTC.

The chain couples TRBV9 to TRBJ2-1, with TRBD1 matching 8 bases. Germline assignment: CDR1 SGDLS and CDR2 YYNGEE. The V and J ends lost 0 bases and 8 bases, in that order; junction bases with no gene match: 7. The CDR3 has 15 amino acids. The CDR3 loop reads CASSVVGQGIHEQFF. The DNA of the CDR3 is TGTGCCAGCAGCGTAGTCGGACAGGGTATCCATGAGCAGTTCTTC.

The CDR3 bases are TGTGCCAGCAGTGAAGCGCTTGCACCCAGGACAAATCAGCCCCAGCATTTT. As protein: CASSEALAPRTNQPQHF. This chain links TRBV2 with TRBJ1-5; possible D gene TRBD1, 5 bases. Germline loops: CDR1 SNHLY, CDR2 FYNNEI. The CDR3 consists of 17 residues. V was cut by 0 bases and J by 4 bases, with 16 bases left in between. The whole variable domain, filled in from reference TRBV2 and TRBJ1-5, reads EPEVTQTPSHQVTQMGQEVILRCVPISNHLYFYWYRQILGQKVEFLVSFYNNEISEKSEIFDDQFSVERPDGSNFTLKIRSTKLEDSAMYFCASSEALAPRTNQPQHFGDGTRLSIL.

Here the CDR3 reads CASSIGQGMKNEQFF. The CDR3 nucleotides read TGTGCCAGTAGTATAGGCCAGGGGATGAAGAATGAGCAGTTCTTC. The chain couples TRBV19 to TRBJ2-1; a possible D gene is TRBD1 (6 bases). This CDR3 is built from 15 residues. The V and J ends lost 1 base and 7 bases respectively, with 14 bases between them. Germline assignment: CDR1 LNHDA and CDR2 SQIVND (reference sequence).

Only a few counts were recorded for this clone. Other DNA sequences in the sample encode the same CDR3. The chain uses TRBV29-1 and TRBJ1-3; D is possibly TRBD1 (5 bases). Germline CDR1 is SQVTM and CDR2 is ANQGSEA. CDR3 length: 14 residues. V lost 3 bases to trimming and J lost 0 bases, with 9 bases between them. This CDR3 reads CSVDVGGSGNTIYF. The CDR3 bases are TGCAGCGTTGATGTCGGGGGCTCTGGAAACACCATATATTTT. Complete variable domain (other parts from reference TRBV29-1 and TRBJ1-3): SAVISQKPSRDICQRGTSLTIQCQVDSQVTMMFWYRQQPGQSLTLIATANQGSEATYESGFVIDKFPISRPNLTFSTLTVSNMSPEDSSIYLCSVDVGGSGNTIYFGEGSWLTVV.

The chain combines TRBV3-1 (or the pseudogene TRBV3-2) with TRBJ1-2; 7 nucleotides match TRBD1. Germline V gene sequence: CDR1 LGHDT, CDR2 YNNKEL (reference sequence). The V gene end was trimmed by 7 bases and the J gene end by 4 bases; junction bases not matched to a gene: 9. This CDR3 has 14 residues. The DNA for the CDR3 is TGTGCCAGCACCCCAGGGGGTTACGGCTATGGCTACACCTTC. It encodes CASTPGGYGYGYTF.

The rearrangement joins TRBV29-1 to TRBJ2-1; D may be TRBD1 (6 bases). This CDR3 comprises 10 residues. Deletions cut 4 bases from V and 9 bases from J, with 7 bases between. The germline CDR1 and CDR2 sequences are SQVTM and ANQGSEA. The CDR3: CSVAGVEQFF. As DNA, the CDR3 is TGCAGCGTTGCAGGGGTTGAGCAGTTCTTC.

The V gene is TRBV6-1, the J gene TRBJ2-3, with TRBD2 matching over 9 bases. Germline V CDR1 and CDR2: MNHNS, SASEGT. After removal of 2 bases from V and 5 bases from J, the junction contained 8 bases not matched to a gene. This CDR3 contains 16 residues. The CDR3 sequence: CASSEQMAGGRDTQYF. CDR3 nucleotide sequence: TGTGCCAGCAGTGAACAGATGGCGGGGGGGCGAGATACGCAGTATTTT.

The CDR3 sequence is CASRLDRLEAFF. CDR3 nucleotide sequence: TGTGCCAGCAGGCTGGACAGACTTGAAGCTTTCTTT. The chain links TRBV6-5 to TRBJ1-1, with D perhaps TRBD1 (6 bases). V lost 6 bases, J lost 7 bases, and 12 bases lay in between. This CDR3 comprises 12 residues. The germline V gene has CDR1 MNHEY and CDR2 SVGAGI.

The gene calls are TRBV3-1 (or the pseudogene TRBV3-2) and TRBJ1-1, with D perhaps TRBD1 (6 bases). V was cut by 0 bases and J by 5 bases, with 13 bases left in between. Germline V gene sequence: CDR1 LGHDT, CDR2 YNNKEL (reference sequence). The CDR3 sequence is 15 residues long. The CDR3 reads CASSQDGGVATEAFF. In DNA form, the CDR3 reads TGTGCCAGCAGCCAAGATGGGGGCGTAGCGACTGAAGCTTTCTTT.

This clone was counted a single time. The CDR3 DNA reads TGCAGCGTTGAGAGGACTAGCGGGGGAGACACCGGGGAGCTGTTTTTT. Amino acid sequence: CSVERTSGGDTGELFF. The chain recombines TRBV29-1 with TRBJ2-2; 13 bases map to TRBD2. Germline trimming cut 3 bases from V and 3 bases from J; bases unmatched to any gene: 4. The CDR3 contains 16 residues. CDR1 is SQVTM and CDR2 is ANQGSEA in the germline V gene.

The chain uses TRBV19 and TRBJ1-4; no clear D gene. Germline V CDR1 and CDR2: LNHDA, SQIVND (reference sequence). The CDR3 contains 16 residues. Trimming cost V 3 bases and J 0 bases, with 11 bases left between them. The CDR3 DNA sequence: TGTGCCAGTAGTATTCGGGGAGGACCAACTAATGAAAAACTGTTTTTT. Amino acids: CASSIRGGPTNEKLFF.

The chain combines TRBV5-1 with TRBJ1-2; D is possibly TRBD1 (5 bases). V was cut by 4 bases and J by 7 bases, with 20 bases left in between. CDR3 length: 15 residues. In germline, CDR1 is SGHRS, CDR2 YFSETQ. CDR3 amino acids: CASSNGTIIWGGYTF. The CDR3 DNA sequence: TGCGCCAGCAGCAACGGGACTATTATCTGGGGTGGCTACACCTTC.